The rows below give T cell receptor beta chains drawn from one sample of a study of cytomegalovirus exposure and HLA in healthy donors. TCRdb's table, derived via immunoSEQ multiplex PCR, lists solely in-frame clones and lacks some. The sample has 90,000 to 150,000 clones, about 70% seen once. What was sequenced was PBMCs. The origin of the receptors is a human donor in good health. Both conserved end residues are part of each CDR3. The D gene is left open where the match is weak. Only part of the rows carry a size: once, few, many, or a class if the clone is expanded.

j_call clone_size d_call v_call cdr3_aa
TRBJ2-3 - - TRBV7-8 CASGQGPDTQYF
TRBJ1-4 once TRBD1 TRBV11-2 CASSSPDRGREKLFF
TRBJ1-4 - - TRBV5-4 CASSLEQNNEKLFF
TRBJ2-2 few TRBD1 TRBV9 CASSTGVRTGELFF
TRBJ2-2 - TRBD2 TRBV10-2 CASILAGIGTGELFF
TRBJ2-5 few TRBD1 TRBV7-7 CASSFSNRGETQYF
TRBJ1-5 few - TRBV28 CASSWGTNQPQHF
TRBJ2-3 - - TRBV6-1 CASSENRNTDTQYF
TRBJ2-5 - - TRBV30 CAWSVGRGIWETQYF
TRBJ2-7 once TRBD2 TRBV28 CASTPGTSGRPYEQYF
TRBJ1-2 few - TRBV28 CATRGGEPKGVGYTF
TRBJ1-5 - - TRBV19 CASSIVGGNQPQHF
TRBJ2-1 - - TRBV20-1 CSAPQGGEQFF
TRBJ2-5 - TRBD1 TRBV6-5 CASSYGGQNKETQYF
TRBJ1-3 - - TRBV7-2 CASSLLSGGLLYF
TRBJ1-1 few - TRBV10-3 CAIRHGEVYTEAFF
TRBJ2-2 - TRBD2 TRBV6-5 CASIGLAPTGELFF
TRBJ2-7 - - TRBV7-8 CASSSGVANEQYF
TRBJ2-1 few - TRBV6-1 CAISPLRGAYNEQFF
TRBJ1-4 once - TRBV5-1 CASSPTGTNEKLFF
TRBJ2-3 - TRBD1 TRBV7-6 CASSLNPPGTASTDTQYF
TRBJ1-1 few - TRBV19 CASSILLGRVRTEAFF